The 9 T cell receptor beta chains listed next were all sequenced from one sample in a study of blood T cell repertoires in COVID-19. Only in-frame clones appear in the TCRdb table, and some are missing; sequencing was by immunoSEQ multiplex PCR. The sample yields fewer than 250,000 clones, 84% seen once. The specimen sequenced was PBMCs or T cells enriched from blood (not recorded which). These receptors were taken from a woman between 35 and 50 years old who had recovered from COVID-19.

This clone has a handful of counts. The chain is built from TRBV19 and TRBJ1-1, with D tentatively TRBD1 (6 bases). CDR1 is LNHDA, CDR2 SQIVND, per germline (reference sequence). This CDR3 has 13 amino acids. V was pared by 3 bases and J by 10 bases, with 15 bases between. CDR3 nucleotide sequence: TGTGCCAGTAGTATGGGTCAGGGGTTGCGAGCTTTCTTT. Amino acids: CASSMGQGLRAFF.

The J gene is TRBJ1-1, the V gene TRBV9; possible D gene TRBD1, 5 bases. Germline V gene lookup returns CDR1 SGDLS and CDR2 YYNGEE. Trimming removed 3 bases at V and 5 bases at J, with 14 bases between. The CDR3 spans 14 residues. The CDR3 DNA reads as TGTGCCAGCAGCGCCCTTGAGGAGGGGACTGAAGCTTTCTTT. It translates to CASSALEEGTEAFF. Supplemented by reference TRBV9 and TRBJ1-1, the full variable domain reads DSGVTQTPKHLITATGQRVTLRCSPRSGDLSVYWYQQSLDQGLQFLIQYYNGEERAKGNILERFSAQQFPDLHSELNLSSLELGDSALYFCASSALEEGTEAFFGQGTRLTVV.

This chain uses TRBV5-1 with TRBJ2-1; the match to TRBD2 covers 7 bases. The CDR3 has 14 amino acids. Trimming removed 4 bases from V and 6 bases from J; junction bases left unmatched: 7. Germline V gene data show CDR1 as SGHRS and CDR2 as YFSETQ. The CDR3: CASSGGSSGNEQFF. Here the CDR3 DNA reads TGCGCCAGCAGCGGGGGATCTAGCGGCAATGAGCAGTTCTTC.

The rearrangement links TRBV10-3 to TRBJ2-3, with unresolved D. V was clipped by 4 bases and J by 4 bases, with 6 bases between them. The CDR3 length is 12 residues. CDR1 is ENHRY, CDR2 SYGVKD, per germline. The CDR3 region is CAISGLADTQYF. CDR3 nucleotides: TGTGCCATCAGTGGGTTAGCAGATACGCAGTATTTT.

V is TRBV5-1 and J is TRBJ2-7; 8 bases map to TRBD1. The V gene end was trimmed by 4 bases and the J gene end by 3 bases; junction bases not matched to a gene: 9. CDR3 length: 15 amino acids. The V gene's germline CDR1 is SGHRS and CDR2 YFSETQ. As DNA, the CDR3 is TGCGCCAGCAGCGCAACAGGGGGACGGAACTACGAGCAGTACGTC. It specifies CASSATGGRNYEQYV.

Concerning this clone itself: Within the sample, other DNA sequences also encode this same CDR3. The chain links TRBV11-2 to TRBJ2-2; D is ambiguous. This CDR3 is 14 amino acids long. Germline V gene data show CDR1 as SGHAT and CDR2 as FQNNGV. The V gene lost 0 bases and the J gene lost 2 bases, with 4 bases spanning the gap. Here the CDR3 reads CASSLDRNTGELFF. The CDR3 DNA reads TGTGCCAGCAGCTTAGACAGAAACACCGGGGAGCTGTTTTTT.

V usage is TRBV28 and J usage is TRBJ2-1; perhaps TRBD2 as D (5 bases). Germline-derived CDR1 and CDR2 are MDHEN and SYDVKM. V lost 4 bases and J lost 10, with 14 bases in between. This CDR3 has 13 residues. The CDR3 spells CASSSRTRSEQFF. DNA for the CDR3: TGTGCCAGCAGTTCCCGGACTCGTTCAGAGCAGTTCTTC.

V usage is TRBV5-4 and J usage is TRBJ2-1; 7 nucleotides align to TRBD1. This CDR3 is built from 15 residues. The germline V gene encodes CDR1 SGHNT and CDR2 YYREEE (reference sequence). The junction had 11 bases not matched to a gene; V was cut back by 4 bases and J by 7 bases. CDR3 sequence (DNA): TGTGCCAGCAGCGGTCAACAGGGGACGTTTAATGAGCAGTTCTTC. It yields the protein CASSGQQGTFNEQFF.

This chain joins TRBV7-8 and TRBJ2-3; 9 bases match TRBD2. The CDR3 is made up of 19 amino acids. J was trimmed by 4 bases and V by 0 bases; bases with no gene match: 14. Germline values: CDR1 SGHVS, CDR2 FQNEAQ. CDR3 nucleotides: TGTGCCAGCAGCTTAGCCTTGGTAGCGGGAGCAGCTAGGGCAGATACGCAGTATTTT. Its protein is CASSLALVAGAARADTQYF.